This T cell receptor (beta chain) was identified in a study of type 1 regulatory T cells. TCRdb re-derived calls from the reads in MiXCR, one entry per CDR3 protein. Of about 42,000 distinct CDR3 sequences listed, more than 10% were seen once; the top ten hold over 7.5%. The CDR3 has 15 amino acids. With V trimmed by 5 bases and J by 7 bases, 9 bases remained unmatched. Germline V gives CDR1 SGHTA, CDR2 FQGNSA. This clonotype was counted ten times or more. Its specificity is unknown. The source of this sequence is a human donor in good health. This chain uses TRBV7-2 with TRBJ2-2, with 8 bases that match TRBD1. Sample: cultured non-Tr1 T cells, either the whole culture or a sorted T cell fraction (not recorded which). CDR3 amino acids: CASSASQGVSGELFF. As DNA, the CDR3 is TGTGCCAGCAGCGCCTCACAGGGGGTGAGCGGGGAGCTGTTTTTT.